The next 10 T cell receptor beta chains were all read from a single sample in a study of tumor and adjacent non-tumor tissue in lung cancer. TCRbeta libraries were built with three rounds of nested PCR, modified from ARM-PCR. In TCRdb, the multiplex PCR reads were re-called with MiXCR into one record per CDR3 protein. The sample lists around 120,000 distinct CDR3 sequences, over 65% occurring once. RNA was extracted from bulk tissue without any cell sorting. The specimen was lung tumor tissue. Receptors were obtained from a man aged 25 to 45 with non-small cell lung cancer.

This clonotype was counted a single time. The chain recombines TRBV7-8 with TRBJ2-5, with 9 bases identical to TRBD1. This CDR3 has 13 amino acids. Germline CDR1 SGHVS, CDR2 FQNEAQ. The CDR3 protein is CACSPDRGQTQYF. DNA of the CDR3: TGTGCATGCAGCCCGGACAGGGGTCAGACCCAGTACTTC.

On this clonotype: A much larger clone sits a single nucleotide away, making a read error possible. The chain employs TRBV29-1 and TRBJ2-7, with D uncertain. Germline values: CDR1 SQVTM, CDR2 ANQGSEA. The CDR3 has 15 residues. The CDR3 coding sequence is TGCAGCGTCGATACAGCTAGTTCCGGCCCCTACAAGCAGTACTTC. It yields the protein CSVDTASSGPYKQYF.

Points on this clonotype: At one end the junction does not follow the germline gene, possibly because of a read error. The chain employs TRBV7-9 and TRBJ2-1; D gene unclear. This CDR3 comprises 11 residues. Germline V gene sequence: CDR1 SEHNR, CDR2 FQNEAQ (reference sequence). The CDR3 region has the DNA TGTGCCAGCAGCCGGTCGAATGAGCGGTTCTTC. Translated: CASSRSNERFF.

J is TRBJ1-2 and V is TRBV29-1; D ambiguous. The V gene lost 7 bases and the J gene lost 0 bases, with 18 bases spanning the gap. Per germline, CDR1 SQVTM and CDR2 ANQGSEA. The CDR3 sequence is 15 residues long. CDR3 sequence reads: CSAENNEGANYGYTF. The CDR3 bases are TGCAGCGCTGAGAACAACGAGGGAGCTAACTATGGCTACACCTTC.

This clonotype turned up a few times. This sequence joins TRBV25-1 and TRBJ2-2, with D uncertain. CDR3 length: 11 residues. V was shortened by 6 bases and J by 4 bases, with 3 bases between the two germline ends. Germline V gene sequence: CDR1 MGHDK, CDR2 SYGVNS. CDR3 sequence: CASSPTGELFF. As DNA, the CDR3 is TGTGCCAGCAGCCCCACCGGGGAGCTGTTTTTT.

This clonotype was seen more than once but under ten times. A read error may account for a junction end that differs from germline. The chain uses TRBV29-1 and TRBJ2-2; tentatively, D is TRBD2 (7 bases). The CDR3 runs to 15 residues. Germline lookup yields CDR1 SQVTM and CDR2 ANQGSEA. CDR3 DNA: TGCAGCGTTGAGGTGGGACAAAGAGGGGCGGGGGAGCTGCTTTTT. Protein product: CSVEVGQRGAGELLF.

This clonotype has ten or more counts. The rearrangement joins TRBV4-3 to TRBJ2-4, with 8 positions matching TRBD1. Per germline, CDR1 LGHNA and CDR2 YSLEER. The CDR3 loop spans 14 amino acids. V was pared by 2 bases and J by 8 bases, with 5 bases of the junction left unmatched. The CDR3 loop reads CASSQRTGKDIQYF. The CDR3 nucleotides read TGCGCCAGCAGCCAACGGACAGGGAAGGACATTCAGTACTTC.

Details on this clonotype: This may arise from a read error, as a much more abundant clone is one base away. A read error is likely, as this CDR3 ends without the conserved phenylalanine or tryptophan. This chain connects TRBV20-1 to TRBJ1-3; D remains ambiguous. Germline V gene data show CDR1 as DFQATT and CDR2 as SNEGSKA (reference sequence). Trimming pared 7 bases from V and 0 bases from J, leaving 13 bases between. The CDR3 covers 14 residues. The CDR3 is CSVDPMSSGNTIYI. CDR3 sequence (DNA): TGCAGTGTCGACCCCATGAGCTCTGGAAACACCATATATATT.

About this clonotype itself: A clone one base away is much larger, so this may be a read error. The chain employs TRBV20-1 and TRBJ1-5; D is undetermined. The ends were cut back, 6 bases at V and 5 bases at J, with 20 bases in the middle. Germline values: CDR1 DFQATT, CDR2 SNEGSKA (reference sequence). The CDR3 length is 15 residues. The CDR3 nucleotides are TGCAGTGCGGAGGACCGCCGCGGTCATCATCAGCCCCAGCATTTT. It specifies CSAEDRRGHHQPQHF.

This clonotype has just a few counts. One end of the junction does not line up with germline, which may come from a read error. The chain uses TRBV6-5 and TRBJ2-2, with 9 nucleotides matching TRBD1. The CDR3 sequence is 16 residues long. Germline CDR1 and CDR2: MNHEY and SVGAGI. Here the CDR3 DNA reads TGTGCCAGCACCCTAGGGGGACAGGGCAACACCAGGGAGCTGTTTTTT. Translating it yields CASTLGGQGNTRELFF.